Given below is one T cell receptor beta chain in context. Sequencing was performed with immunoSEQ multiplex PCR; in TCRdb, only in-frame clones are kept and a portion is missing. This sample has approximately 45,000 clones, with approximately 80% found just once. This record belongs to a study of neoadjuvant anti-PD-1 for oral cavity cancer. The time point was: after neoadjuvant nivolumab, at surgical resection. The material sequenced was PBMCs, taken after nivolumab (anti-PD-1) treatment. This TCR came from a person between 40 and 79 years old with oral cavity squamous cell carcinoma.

The CDR3 DNA reads TGTGCCAGCAGAAACTCAGCTAATGAAAAACTGTTTTTT. Translated: CASRNSANEKLFF. This sequence joins TRBV6-5 and TRBJ1-4; no clear D. This CDR3 has 13 amino acids. Per germline, CDR1 MNHEY and CDR2 SVGAGI. V shed 6 bases and J shed 3 bases, with 8 bases lying between them.